These T cell receptor beta chains were read from a single sample in a study of vaccination effects on CD4 cells after COVID-19. Produced via immunoSEQ multiplex PCR; TCRdb's table is partial and in-frame only. Of some 60,000 clones in the sample, 65% to 85% are singletons; the top ten hold roughly 2.8%. These receptors' targets are unknown. The sequences come from CD4+ T cells from PBMCs cultured with HCoV-NL63 spike peptides, collected before COVID-19 vaccination. Receptors were obtained from a human donor who received a COVID-19 vaccine. CDR3s include the opening cysteine and the closing phenylalanine or tryptophan. The order of the fields is V gene, clone size, J gene, D gene, CDR3 protein, CDR3 DNA. A D gene is named only where the DNA matches it firmly. The size of a clone is reported for some rows only, either as once, few or many, or as a class for expanded clones.

>TRBV5-8|-|TRBJ1-2|TRBD1
CASSLGRGPYGYTF
TGTGCCAGCAGCTTGGGGAGGGGGCCCTATGGCTACACCTTC
>TRBV30|-|TRBJ1-4|-
CAWSSPTGGVDEKLFF
TGTGCCTGGAGTTCCCCCACGGGGGGCGTAGATGAAAAACTGTTTTTT
>TRBV19|-|TRBJ2-5|-
CASSPPGGSQETQYF
TGTGCCAGTAGTCCCCCCGGAGGGTCACAAGAGACCCAGTACTTC
>TRBV5-1|few|TRBJ1-2|TRBD1
CATKQVATGGSPLGGYTF
TGCGCCACCAAACAAGTAGCGACAGGGGGTTCGCCCCTGGGTGGCTACACCTTC
>TRBV30|few|TRBJ1-2|-
CACPKGQNGGYTF
TGTGCCTGTCCAAAAGGGCAAAACGGGGGCTACACCTTC
>TRBV9|-|TRBJ1-5|-
CASSSEGRNQPQHF
TGTGCCAGCAGCTCCGAGGGACGGAATCAGCCCCAGCATTTT
>TRBV19|-|TRBJ2-5|-
CASSIGRETQYF
TGTGCCAGTAGTATAGGACGGGAGACCCAGTACTTC
>TRBV29-1|-|TRBJ1-2|TRBD1
CSVYRGNYGYTF
TGCAGCGTTTACAGGGGGAACTATGGCTACACCTTC
>TRBV5-1|-|TRBJ2-5|TRBD1
CASSPQGARETQYF
TGCGCCAGCAGCCCGCAGGGGGCCAGGGAGACCCAGTACTTC
>TRBV18|-|TRBJ1-1|-
CASSPEGLGTEAFF
TGTGCCAGCTCACCGGAGGGTTTGGGCACTGAAGCTTTCTTT
>TRBV4-1|few|TRBJ2-2|-
CASSQPYWGVLNTGELFF
TGCGCCAGCAGCCAGCCTTACTGGGGGGTTCTGAACACCGGGGAGCTGTTTTTT
>TRBV5-1|-|TRBJ2-3|TRBD2
CASRGLAGATDTQYF
TGCGCCAGCAGAGGACTAGCGGGGGCCACAGATACGCAGTATTTT
>TRBV28|-|TRBJ2-1|-
CASIRVRVGVNNEQFF
TGTGCCAGCATTAGGGTACGAGTGGGGGTGAACAATGAGCAGTTCTTC
>TRBV19|-|TRBJ1-1|-
CASSRERTAFF
TGTGCCAGTAGTAGAGAGAGGACGGCTTTCTTT
>TRBV5-1|-|TRBJ2-3|-
CASFRISGDTQYF
TGCGCCAGCTTCAGGATTAGTGGAGATACGCAGTATTTT
>TRBV9|-|TRBJ1-6|TRBD1
CASSLRDRDSPLHF
TGTGCCAGCAGCTTGCGGGACAGGGACTCACCCCTCCACTTT
>TRBV2|-|TRBJ2-3|-
CASTRRYGGDTQYF
TGTGCCAGCACTCGTCGGTATGGGGGAGATACGCAGTATTTT
>TRBV6-5|-|TRBJ1-3|-
CASSVEASGNTIYF
TGTGCCAGCAGCGTAGAAGCCTCTGGAAACACCATATATTTT
>TRBV19|few|TRBJ1-3|-
CASSIRGAAAGNTIYF
TGTGCCAGTAGTATAAGAGGGGCGGCAGCTGGAAACACCATATATTTT
>TRBV3-1/TRBV3-2|-|TRBJ1-5|-
CASSQGRNQPQHF
TGTGCCAGCAGCCAAGGTCGCAATCAGCCCCAGCATTTT
>TRBV6-5|-|TRBJ2-3|-
CASSNRAGTTDTQYF
TGTGCCAGCAGCAACAGGGCTGGGACCACAGATACGCAGTATTTT
>TRBV24-1|-|TRBJ2-2|-
CATSDLGSTANTGELFF
TGTGCCACCAGTGATTTAGGATCGACCGCGAACACCGGGGAGCTGTTTTTT
>TRBV28|-|TRBJ1-1|TRBD1
CASRYPGQGTEAFF
TGTGCCAGCAGGTACCCGGGACAGGGGACTGAAGCTTTCTTT
>TRBV14|-|TRBJ2-5|-
CASSQDMGETQYF
TGTGCCAGCAGCCAAGATATGGGAGAGACCCAGTACTTC
>TRBV11-2|once|TRBJ2-2|TRBD2
CASLGTSGGRDTGELFF
TGTGCCAGTCTCGGGACTAGCGGGGGGAGGGACACCGGGGAGCTGTTTTTT
>TRBV5-1|-|TRBJ1-1|-
CASSFAANTEAFF
TGCGCCAGCAGCTTTGCGGCGAACACTGAAGCTTTCTTT
>TRBV28|-|TRBJ2-2|-
CASSLLGSPEGELFF
TGTGCCAGCAGTTTGTTAGGAAGCCCTGAAGGGGAGCTGTTTTTT
>TRBV28|-|TRBJ1-2|-
CASTRTALYGYTF
TGTGCCAGCACCCGGACAGCTCTATATGGCTACACCTTC
>TRBV5-8|-|TRBJ1-5|-
CASSYRGTSQPQHF
TGTGCCAGCAGCTACCGAGGGACATCCCAGCCCCAGCATTTT